The 26 T cell receptor beta chains presented below share a single source sample, sequenced in a study of OX40 agonist ivuxolimab in advanced cancers. The protocol was immunoSEQ multiplex PCR, while the TCRdb copy is restricted to in-frame clones and leaves out a portion. The sample yields more than 45,000 clones, around 90% seen once. Sequencing used CD4+ or CD8+ T cells sorted from blood, obtained in a trial of the OX40 agonist ivuxolimab. These receptors all stem from an adult with an advanced solid tumor such as melanoma, head and neck, liver or kidney cancer.

CDR3 in DNA: TGCGCCAGCAGCCAAGATTCGGCAGTCACAGATACGCAGTATTTT. Translated, it gives CASSQDSAVTDTQYF. The rearrangement uses TRBV4-1 and TRBJ2-3, with D unclear. CDR3 length: 15 residues. The germline V and J ends were trimmed by 0 bases and 2 bases, with 9 bases remaining between them. CDR1 is MGHRA and CDR2 is YSYEKL in the germline V gene.

The chain carries TRBV14 and TRBJ2-1; TRBD2 matches at 10 bases. The V segment lost 4 bases and the J segment 10 bases; nucleotides outside the gene matches: 7. The CDR3 length is 14 residues. Germline CDR1 and CDR2: SGHDN and FVKESK. The CDR3 DNA is TGTGCCAGCAGCCGAACTAGCGGGGCTGGAGAGCAGTTCTTC. It encodes CASSRTSGAGEQFF.

This rearrangement joins TRBV7-3 to TRBJ1-5, with D unclear. V lost 5 bases and J lost 7, with 12 bases in between. Looked up from germline, CDR1 is SGHTA and CDR2 is FQGTGA. This CDR3 has 13 amino acids. The CDR3 DNA reads TGTGCCAGCAGCCCAACCGTGGGGCAGCCCCAGCATTTT. Translated, it gives CASSPTVGQPQHF.

The V call is TRBV7-8, the J call TRBJ2-7; 10 nucleotides agree with TRBD1. The CDR3 runs to 15 residues. The trim removed 0 bases at V and 4 bases at J, leaving 3 bases unmatched. Germline V gene data show CDR1 as SGHVS and CDR2 as FQNEAQ. This chain's CDR3 is CASSLAQGQGYEQYF. The CDR3 DNA follows: TGTGCCAGCAGCTTAGCGCAGGGACAGGGGTACGAGCAGTACTTC.

The chain combines TRBV5-5 with TRBJ2-7; 7 bases align to TRBD2. CDR3 length equals 13 residues. After removal of 0 bases from V and 3 bases from J, the junction contained 0 bases not matched to a gene. Germline V gene sequence: CDR1 SGHKS, CDR2 YYEKEE (reference sequence). The CDR3: CASSLVAGYEQYF. DNA for the CDR3: TGTGCCAGCAGCTTGGTAGCGGGCTACGAGCAGTACTTC.

The rearrangement joins TRBV6-5 to TRBJ2-2; no reliable D call. V was shortened by 5 bases and J by 2 bases, with 12 bases between the two germline ends. Per germline, CDR1 MNHEY and CDR2 SVGAGI. The CDR3 contains 15 residues. For the CDR3, the DNA is TGTGCCAGCAGTACCTGGACGTCCAACACCGGGGAGCTGTTTTTT. Its translation: CASSTWTSNTGELFF.

The chain carries TRBV7-8 and TRBJ1-1; D is unresolved. V lost 3 bases, J lost 1 base, and 9 bases lay in between. CDR1 is SGHVS and CDR2 is FQNEAQ in the germline V gene. CDR3 size: 14 residues. The CDR3 sequence is CASSLRGTNTEAFF. Written as DNA, the CDR3 is TGTGCCAGCAGCTTGCGGGGAACGAACACTGAAGCTTTCTTT.

The gene calls are TRBV2 and TRBJ2-2; 12 bases are shared with TRBD2. The trim removed 6 bases at V and 1 base at J, leaving 6 bases unmatched. Germline assignment: CDR1 SNHLY and CDR2 FYNNEI. The length of the CDR3 is 17 residues. Written as DNA, the CDR3 is TGTGCCAGCAGAGCTAGCGGGGGGGCACGGAACACCGGGGAGCTGTTTTTT. Amino acids: CASRASGGARNTGELFF.

The chain uses TRBV27 and TRBJ1-5; possible D gene TRBD1, 5 bases. There are 12 residues in the CDR3. Trimming cost V 3 bases and J 8 bases, with 8 bases left between them. Germline V CDR1 and CDR2: MNHEY, SMNVEV (reference sequence). The CDR3 loop is CASSFQGEPQHF. DNA of the CDR3: TGTGCCAGCAGTTTTCAAGGGGAGCCCCAGCATTTT.

The V and J genes are TRBV5-6 and TRBJ2-2, with D hard to call. V shed 2 bases and J shed 4 bases, with 3 bases lying between them. Germline lookup yields CDR1 SGHDT and CDR2 YYEEEE. The CDR3 sequence is 12 residues long. CDR3 DNA: TGTGCCAGCAGCTTCTCCACCGGGGAGCTGTTTTTT. Translation: CASSFSTGELFF.

V gene TRBV5-1 combines with J gene TRBJ2-3; D perhaps matches TRBD1 (6 bases). The V gene lost 1 base and the J gene lost 6 bases, with 12 bases spanning the gap. There are 14 residues in the CDR3. Germline V gene data show CDR1 as SGHRS and CDR2 as YFSETQ. The CDR3 nucleotides are TGCGCCAGCAGCTTGACAGGGCTGACGGATACGCAGTATTTT. Translated: CASSLTGLTDTQYF.

The chain is built from TRBV6-1 and TRBJ2-1; 9 nucleotides agree with TRBD1. Germline CDR1 and CDR2: MNHNS and SASEGT. J was trimmed by 0 bases and V by 10 bases; bases with no gene match: 7. The CDR3 runs 15 residues. This CDR3 is CAIPGQGSSYNEQFF. The CDR3 DNA reads TGTGCCATCCCGGGACAGGGAAGCTCCTACAATGAGCAGTTCTTC.

This chain links TRBV11-2 with TRBJ2-7; D may be TRBD1 or TRBD2 (6 bases each). The CDR3 is made up of 13 amino acids. CDR1 SGHAT and CDR2 FQNNGV come from the germline V gene. V lost 2 bases and J 4 bases, leaving 9 bases between the germline ends. The DNA of the CDR3 is TGTGCCAGCAGCTTACCGGGGGCGTACGAGCAGTACTTC. Its protein is CASSLPGAYEQYF.

The chain employs TRBV5-6 and TRBJ1-5; D unresolved. V gave up 0 bases and J gave up 8 bases, with 12 bases separating them. The CDR3 runs 14 residues. Germline loops: CDR1 SGHDT, CDR2 YYEEEE. CDR3 region: CASSLGQSGKPQHF. As DNA, the CDR3 is TGTGCCAGCAGCTTGGGGCAGAGCGGAAAGCCCCAGCATTTT. Together with reference TRBV5-6 and TRBJ1-5, the CDR3 gives the full variable domain: DAGVTQSPTHLIKTRGQQVTLRCSPKSGHDTVSWYQQALGQGPQFIFQYYEEEERQRGNFPDRFSGHQFPNYSSELNVNALLLGDSALYLCASSLGQSGKPQHFGDGTRLSIL.

CDR3 protein: CASSLSGTDTFEQYV. Here the CDR3 DNA reads TGTGCCAGCAGTCTGTCCGGGACCGACACTTTCGAGCAGTACGTC. This chain links TRBV6-1 with TRBJ2-7; the D call may be TRBD1 or TRBD2 (5 bases each). V was trimmed by 5 bases and J by 6 bases, leaving 20 bases between them. Germline-derived CDR1 and CDR2 are MNHNS and SASEGT. The CDR3 is made up of 15 amino acids.

V and J are TRBV7-9 and TRBJ1-1, with D uncertain. CDR1 is SEHNR and CDR2 is FQNEAQ in the germline V gene (reference sequence). Trimming stripped 3 bases from V and 5 bases from J, with 10 bases between. CDR3 length: 13 amino acids. Written as DNA, the CDR3 is TGTGCCAGCAGCTTCGTCCGGAAGACTGAAGCTTTCTTT. Translated, it gives CASSFVRKTEAFF.

This clone was detected once. The chain joins TRBV6-1 to TRBJ2-7; TRBD2 is a possible D gene (6 bases). Germline lookup yields CDR1 MNHNS and CDR2 SASEGT. The CDR3 consists of 14 residues. V was cut by 2 bases and J by 4 bases, with 12 bases left in between. CDR3 nucleotide sequence: TGTGCCAGCAGTGAAATCGGGGGTGGATACGAGCAGTACGTC. Translation: CASSEIGGGYEQYV.

V is TRBV27 and J is TRBJ1-6, with 9 bases aligning to TRBD1. The length of the CDR3 is 14 residues. Germline V gene data show CDR1 as MNHEY and CDR2 as SMNVEV (reference sequence). The J segment lost 7 bases and the V segment lost 5 bases, leaving 3 bases of the junction unmatched. CDR3: CASSTGGKNSPLHF. The CDR3 nucleotides are TGTGCCAGCAGTACAGGGGGCAAGAATTCACCCCTCCACTTT.

The chain employs TRBV6-1 and TRBJ2-7; tentative D call: TRBD1 (6 bases). The CDR3 has 14 amino acids. The germline gives CDR1 MNHNS, CDR2 SASEGT. Trimming stripped 6 bases from V and 2 bases from J, with 14 bases between. Here the CDR3 DNA reads TGTGCCAGCAGCCCTCGGGACAACCCCTACGAGCAGTACGTC. This translates into CASSPRDNPYEQYV.

In its sample, this clone was seen a few times. This rearrangement joins TRBV6-5 to TRBJ1-1, with D hard to call. Germline values: CDR1 MNHEY, CDR2 SVGAGI. The ends were cut back, 6 bases at V and 0 bases at J, with 14 bases in the middle. The CDR3 consists of 15 residues. Here the CDR3 DNA reads TGTGCCAGCAGCTCCTACAGCCAATTGAACACTGAAGCTTTCTTT. As protein: CASSSYSQLNTEAFF.

This chain joins TRBV27 and TRBJ1-5; D gene uncertain. Germline V gene sequence: CDR1 MNHEY, CDR2 SMNVEV (reference sequence). The CDR3 runs to 15 residues. Trimming took off 0 bases at V and 3 bases at J, with 9 bases between the two ends. The CDR3 region is CASSLSSRDNQPQHF. CDR3 coding DNA: TGTGCCAGCAGTTTATCGAGCAGAGACAATCAGCCCCAGCATTTT.

V gene TRBV6-5 combines with J gene TRBJ2-7, with D unclear. V gave up 0 bases and J gave up 3 bases, with 9 bases separating them. Germline values: CDR1 MNHEY, CDR2 SVGAGI. This CDR3 is 14 amino acids long. The CDR3 DNA reads TGTGCCAGCAGTTACTCGGACGGGTACTACGAGCAGTACTTC. This translates into CASSYSDGYYEQYF.

A single count supports this clone. The chain employs TRBV27 and TRBJ2-5; tentatively, D is TRBD1 (7 bases). CDR3 length: 16 amino acids. From germline, CDR1 is MNHEY and CDR2 SMNVEV (reference sequence). Trimming shortened V by 5 bases and J by 1 base, and 17 bases separated the two germline ends. The CDR3 nucleotides are TGTGCCAGCAGTCTGGGGACAGTCGGGGGCCAAGAGACCCAGTACTTC. It is translated as CASSLGTVGGQETQYF.

V usage is TRBV4-1 and J usage is TRBJ2-5; TRBD1 is a possible D gene (6 bases). V lost 1 base, J lost 3 bases, and 12 bases lay in between. The CDR3 runs 15 residues. Germline assignment: CDR1 MGHRA and CDR2 YSYEKL. In DNA, the CDR3 is TGCGCCAGCAGCCAAGTTCTTTCAGGGGAAGAGACCCAGTACTTC. As protein: CASSQVLSGEETQYF.

The rearrangement joins TRBV5-8 to TRBJ2-2; tentative D call: TRBD1 (5 bases). CDR3 length equals 14 residues. V was trimmed by 4 bases and J by 3 bases, leaving 10 bases between them. Germline CDR1 SGHTS, CDR2 YDEGEE. Here the CDR3 DNA reads TGTGCCAGCAGCCCAGGGTGGGACACCGGGGAGCTGTTTTTT. Encoded protein: CASSPGWDTGELFF. Full variable domain (rest looked up from reference TRBV5-8 and TRBJ2-2): EAGVTQSPTHLIKTRGQQATLRCSPISGHTSVYWYQQALGLGLQFLLWYDEGEERNRGNFPPRFSGRQFPNYSSELNVNALELEDSALYLCASSPGWDTGELFFGEGSRLTVL.

The chain couples TRBV7-2 to TRBJ2-3; D unresolved. With 1 base removed from V and 8 bases from J, the gap between germline ends came to 16 bases. The CDR3 has 15 residues. CDR1 is SGHTA, CDR2 FQGNSA, per germline. The CDR3 DNA reads as TGTGCCAGCAGCTTAGGGTCTGCCGCACGAGGTACGCAGTATTTT. This codes for CASSLGSAARGTQYF.